The clone carrying this TCR beta chain was seen ten or more times. Molecules of cDNA were individually given unique molecular identifiers that were attached to them. TCRdb ran MiXCR on the 5' RACE reads and lists one entry per CDR3 protein. Among 100,000 to 150,000 distinct CDR3 sequences listed, approximately 15% were seen once. The sample originates from a study of early T cells in non-severe SARS-CoV-2 infection. Between the trimmed V and J ends, which lost 3 bases and 4 bases, there was a span of 4 bases. CDR3 length: 12 residues. CDR1 is MNHNY and CDR2 is SVGAGI in the germline V gene (reference sequence).

The sample consisted of whole blood. This sequence was found in an adult who was a healthcare worker with PCR-confirmed SARS-CoV-2 infection or an uninfected control (not recorded which). The V gene is TRBV6-6, the J gene TRBJ1-3; no reliable D call. In DNA, the CDR3 is TGTGCCAGCAGTTATACGGGAAACACCATATATTTT. Its protein is CASSYTGNTIYF.